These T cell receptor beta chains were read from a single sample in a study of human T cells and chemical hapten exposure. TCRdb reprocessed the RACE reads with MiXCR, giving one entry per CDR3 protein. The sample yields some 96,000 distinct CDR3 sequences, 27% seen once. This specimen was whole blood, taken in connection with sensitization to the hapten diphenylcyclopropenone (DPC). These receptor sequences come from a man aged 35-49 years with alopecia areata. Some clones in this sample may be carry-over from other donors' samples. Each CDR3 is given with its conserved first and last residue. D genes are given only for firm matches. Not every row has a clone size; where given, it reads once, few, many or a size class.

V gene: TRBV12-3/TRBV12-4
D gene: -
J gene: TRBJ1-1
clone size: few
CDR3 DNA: TGTGCCAGCAGGGGCAAACAGGTGCTAAACACTGAAGCTTTCTTT
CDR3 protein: CASRGKQVLNTEAFF

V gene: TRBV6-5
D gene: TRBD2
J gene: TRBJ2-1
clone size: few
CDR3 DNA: TGTGCCAGCAGTTATGTACGCGGGACTAGCGGGGGGGGGCGCTACAATGAGCAGTTCTTC
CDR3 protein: CASSYVRGTSGGGRYNEQFF

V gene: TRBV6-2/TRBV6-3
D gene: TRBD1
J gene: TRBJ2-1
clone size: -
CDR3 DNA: TGTGCCAGCAGTTACAGGGACAGGGTTGGCCAGACGGGTCATGAGCAGTTCTTC
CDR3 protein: CASSYRDRVGQTGHEQFF

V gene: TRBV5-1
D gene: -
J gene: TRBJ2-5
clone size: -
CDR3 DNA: TGCGCCAGCAGCTTGCTAGTCGGCCAAGAGACCCAGTACTTC
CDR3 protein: CASSLLVGQETQYF

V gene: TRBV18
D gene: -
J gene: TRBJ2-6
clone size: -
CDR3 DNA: TGTGCCAGCTCACCCCTCCACGCGCTGGAAGACACTGGGGCCAACGTCCTGACTTTC
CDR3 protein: CASSPLHALEDTGANVLTF

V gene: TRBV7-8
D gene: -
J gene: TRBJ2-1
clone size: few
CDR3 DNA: TGTGCCAGCAGCTATGGCGGGCAGGGTACGAATGAGCAGTTCTTC
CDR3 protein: CASSYGGQGTNEQFF

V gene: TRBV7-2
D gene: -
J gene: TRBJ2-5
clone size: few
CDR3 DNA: TGTGCCAGCAGCCCCGACCCTCATCAGCGAGAGACCCAGTACTTC
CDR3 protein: CASSPDPHQRETQYF

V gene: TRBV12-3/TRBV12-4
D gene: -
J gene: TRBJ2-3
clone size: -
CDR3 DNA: TGTGCCAGCAGCCTCTCTAGCTACCCAGATACGCAGTATTTT
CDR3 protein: CASSLSSYPDTQYF

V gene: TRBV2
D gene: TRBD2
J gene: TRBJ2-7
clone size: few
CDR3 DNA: TGTGCCAGCAGTGACATCGCGGGAGTAATGTCCTACGAGCAGTACTTC
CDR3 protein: CASSDIAGVMSYEQYF

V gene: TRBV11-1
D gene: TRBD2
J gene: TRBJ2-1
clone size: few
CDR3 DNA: TGTGCCAGCAGCTTACAGACTAGCGGGCCTTACTACAATGAGCAGTTCTTC
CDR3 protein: CASSLQTSGPYYNEQFF

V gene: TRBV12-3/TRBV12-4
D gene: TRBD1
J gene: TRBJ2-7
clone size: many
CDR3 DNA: TGTGCCAGCAGTTTGAGGACAGGATCCTACGAGCAGTACTTC
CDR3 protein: CASSLRTGSYEQYF

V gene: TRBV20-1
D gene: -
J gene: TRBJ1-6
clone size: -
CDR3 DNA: TGCAGTGCTAGAGAAAGAATTGACAGGACTACCTCACCCCTCCACTTT
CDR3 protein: CSARERIDRTTSPLHF

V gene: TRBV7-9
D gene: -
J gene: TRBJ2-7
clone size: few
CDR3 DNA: TGTGCCAGCAGTATCGGGCGGGATAGCTCCTACGAGCAGTACTTC
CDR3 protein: CASSIGRDSSYEQYF

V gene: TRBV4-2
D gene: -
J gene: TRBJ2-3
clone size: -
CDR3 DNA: TGTGCCAGCAGCCAAGATGGGTCACGTCCGGGTAGCTTTGCAGATACGCAGTATTTT
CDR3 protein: CASSQDGSRPGSFADTQYF

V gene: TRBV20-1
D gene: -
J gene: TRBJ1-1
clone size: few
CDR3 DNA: TGCAGTGCTAGAGCATCAAACACTGAAGCTTTCTTT
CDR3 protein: CSARASNTEAFF

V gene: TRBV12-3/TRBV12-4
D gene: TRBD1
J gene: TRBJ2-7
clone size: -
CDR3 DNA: TGTGCCAGCAGCCGATCCTCGGGACAGGGGGCGGACGAGCAGTACTTC
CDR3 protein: CASSRSSGQGADEQYF

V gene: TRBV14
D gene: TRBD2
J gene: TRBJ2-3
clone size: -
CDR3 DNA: TGTGCCAGCAGCCTTATATCTAGCGGGAGCACAGATACGCAGTATTTT
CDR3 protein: CASSLISSGSTDTQYF

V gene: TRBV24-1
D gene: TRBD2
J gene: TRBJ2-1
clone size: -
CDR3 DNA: TGTGCCACCAAGTTCGGCGGGAGAGGAGTCAAATCCTACAATGAGCAGTTCTTC
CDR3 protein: CATKFGGRGVKSYNEQFF

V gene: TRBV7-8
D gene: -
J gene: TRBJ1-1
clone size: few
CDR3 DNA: TGTGCCAGCAGTCAAGGGGCCAGAACAACTGAAGCTTTCTTT
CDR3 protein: CASSQGARTTEAFF

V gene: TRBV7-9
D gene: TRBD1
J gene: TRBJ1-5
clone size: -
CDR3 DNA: TGTGCCAGCAGCTTACAGGGGGTAGGGGGAAATCAGCCCCAGCATTTT
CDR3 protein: CASSLQGVGGNQPQHF

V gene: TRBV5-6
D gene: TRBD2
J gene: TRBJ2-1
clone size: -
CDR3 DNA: TGTGCCAGCAGCTCGGGACTAGCGGGAGGGTCTAATGAGCAGTTCTTC
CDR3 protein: CASSSGLAGGSNEQFF

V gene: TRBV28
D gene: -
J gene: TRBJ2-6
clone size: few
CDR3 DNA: TGTGCCAGCAGTGGAACAGGGTCTGGGGCCAACGTCCTGACTTTC
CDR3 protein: CASSGTGSGANVLTF

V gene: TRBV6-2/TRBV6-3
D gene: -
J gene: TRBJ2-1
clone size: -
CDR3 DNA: TGTGCCAGCAGTAAGAGACCCGGGGGCAATGAGCAGTTCTTC
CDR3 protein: CASSKRPGGNEQFF

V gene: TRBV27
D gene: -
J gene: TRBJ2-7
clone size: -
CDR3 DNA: TGTGCCAGCATCGACCTGGAGGCCAACTCCTACGAGCAGTACTTC
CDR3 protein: CASIDLEANSYEQYF

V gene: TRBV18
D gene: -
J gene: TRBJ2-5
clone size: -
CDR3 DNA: TGTGCCAGCTCACCACAATCAGCCGGGGAGACCCAGTACTTC
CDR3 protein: CASSPQSAGETQYF

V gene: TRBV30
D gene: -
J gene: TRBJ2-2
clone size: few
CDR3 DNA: TGTGCCTGGAATTGGGACGAGGGGTTCGGGGAGCTGTTTTTT
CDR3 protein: CAWNWDEGFGELFF

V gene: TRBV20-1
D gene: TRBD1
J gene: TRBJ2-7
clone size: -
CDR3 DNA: TGCAGTGCTAGAGTACCGAGGACAGGGGACTACGAGCAGTACTTC
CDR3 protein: CSARVPRTGDYEQYF

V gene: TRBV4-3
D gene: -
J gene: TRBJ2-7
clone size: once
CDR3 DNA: TGCGCCAGCAGCCAAGTCGGGGACTTAATGTTCTACGAGCAGTACTTC
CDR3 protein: CASSQVGDLMFYEQYF

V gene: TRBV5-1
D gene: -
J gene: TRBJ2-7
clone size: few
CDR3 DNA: TGCGCCAGCAGCTTGGCCGGCTGGGGGACCTACGAGCAGTACTTC
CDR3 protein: CASSLAGWGTYEQYF